A single sample is the source of the 16 T cell receptor beta chains below, sequenced in a study of radiotherapy plus CTLA-4 blockade in lung cancer (dated by TCRdb to the late 2010s). Libraries were made using the immunoSEQ multiplex PCR assay. TCRdb provides this immuneACCESS table in a form limited to in-frame rearrangements. Some clones are lacking; in checked studies, under half of them reflect an unresolved V gene, and why the rest are absent is not known. In all, the sample holds more than 80,000 clones, and about 84% of those were seen once. The biggest ten clones account for 2.4% of the sample. This specimen consisted of peripheral blood, obtained from a patient treated with radiotherapy plus ipilimumab. The receptor set was obtained from a human donor with non-small cell lung cancer that progressed on radiotherapy plus ipilimumab. Some clones in this sample may be carry-over from other donors' samples.

V usage is TRBV5-1 and J usage is TRBJ1-1; 9 bases map to TRBD1. CDR3 length equals 15 residues. V was pared by 3 bases and J by 4 bases, with 7 bases of the junction left unmatched. CDR1 is SGHRS and CDR2 is YFSETQ in the germline V gene. The CDR3 protein is CASSSTRTGATEAFF. CDR3 coding DNA: TGCGCCAGCAGCTCTACACGGACAGGGGCCACTGAAGCTTTCTTT.

This chain uses TRBV7-6 with TRBJ2-1; 7 bases are shared with TRBD1. This CDR3 comprises 20 residues. Germline CDR1 SGHVS, CDR2 FNYEAQ. The ends lost 5 bases at V and 12 bases at J; junction bases unmatched: 31. The CDR3 loop is CASSPQAWHAGTVSIGGQFF. Written as DNA, the CDR3 is TGTGCCAGCAGCCCCCAAGCATGGCACGCCGGGACAGTCTCAATTGGAGGGCAGTTCTTC.

J is TRBJ1-1 and V is TRBV5-4; no clear D gene. Per the germline V gene, CDR1 is SGHNT and CDR2 is YYREEE (reference sequence). Trimming took 0 bases from V and 1 from J, leaving 10 bases between them. This CDR3 contains 15 residues. In DNA, the CDR3 is TGTGCCAGCAGCTTGGCCAGGACGGGGAACACTGAAGCTTTCTTT. Residues: CASSLARTGNTEAFF.

V is TRBV18 and J is TRBJ2-3; D is undetermined. The V and J ends lost 2 bases and 6 bases respectively, with 3 bases between them. The CDR3 has 11 residues. The germline CDR1 and CDR2 sequences are KGHSH and LQKENI. CDR3 in amino acids: CASSPRDTQYF. The CDR3 nucleotides read TGTGCCAGCTCACCAAGGGATACGCAGTATTTT.

The V gene is TRBV15, the J gene TRBJ2-7, with 7 bases matching TRBD1. V trimming: 0 bases; J trimming: 3 bases; junction bases outside the gene matches: 5. Per the germline V gene, CDR1 is LNHNV and CDR2 is YYDKDF (reference sequence). The CDR3 is 15 residues long. The CDR3 protein is CATSREKAGGYEQYF. DNA for the CDR3: TGTGCCACCAGCAGAGAAAAAGCAGGGGGCTACGAGCAGTACTTC.

This chain connects TRBV5-1 to TRBJ2-5, with D perhaps matching TRBD2 (5 bases). Between the trimmed V and J ends, which lost 6 bases and 0 bases, there was a span of 9 bases. This CDR3 region has 13 residues. In germline, CDR1 is SGHRS, CDR2 YFSETQ. The CDR3 DNA reads TGCGCCAGCAACCCGGGAAACCAAGAGACCCAGTACTTC. Protein: CASNPGNQETQYF.

This chain connects TRBV11-1 to TRBJ2-6; maybe TRBD2 (6 bases). This CDR3 spans 15 amino acids. V lost 6 bases to trimming and J lost 2 bases, with 11 bases between them. Germline CDR1 SGHAT, CDR2 FQDESV (reference sequence). CDR3 residues: CASRPREAGANVLTF. Written as DNA, the CDR3 is TGTGCCAGCAGGCCGAGGGAGGCTGGGGCCAACGTCCTGACTTTC.

J is TRBJ2-5 and V is TRBV5-1; TRBD1 aligns across 8 bases. With 4 bases clipped from V and 3 bases from J, the junction kept 2 bases outside the gene matches. CDR1 SGHRS and CDR2 YFSETQ come from the germline V gene. The CDR3 is made up of 13 amino acids. This CDR3 is CASSLTGEETQYF. CDR3 in DNA: TGCGCCAGCAGCCTGACAGGGGAAGAGACCCAGTACTTC.

The J gene is TRBJ2-6, the V gene TRBV18; D is ambiguous. The V end lost 3 bases, the J end lost 0 bases, and 6 bases lay between the germline ends. Germline lookup yields CDR1 KGHSH and CDR2 LQKENI. The CDR3 totals 15 residues. The CDR3 loop reads CASSPLISGANVLTF. CDR3 DNA sequence: TGTGCCAGCTCACCCCTGATCTCTGGGGCCAACGTCCTGACTTTC.

The J gene is TRBJ2-3, the V gene TRBV7-2, with D possibly matching TRBD1 (6 bases). The CDR3 runs to 16 residues. Germline CDR1 is SGHTA and CDR2 is FQGNSA. V was shortened by 1 base and J by 8 bases, with 19 bases between the two germline ends. This CDR3 is CASSLGGSLQGSTQYF. The CDR3 coding sequence is TGTGCCAGCAGCTTAGGGGGATCCCTCCAGGGGAGTACGCAGTATTTT.

V gene TRBV7-3 combines with J gene TRBJ2-3; D unresolved. Germline assignment: CDR1 SGHTA and CDR2 FQGTGA. The CDR3 covers 13 residues. V was cut by 3 bases and J by 6 bases, with 10 bases left in between. CDR3 region: CASSFGRKDTQYF. The CDR3 DNA is TGTGCCAGCAGCTTCGGACGGAAGGATACGCAGTATTTT.

The V call is TRBV4-2, the J call TRBJ1-6, with D hard to call. The V end lost 0 bases, the J end lost 7 bases, and 16 bases lay between the germline ends. Germline CDR1 is LGHNA and CDR2 is YNFKEQ. The CDR3 consists of 17 residues. CDR3 in amino acids: CASSQDIGSRVNSPLHF. The CDR3 DNA sequence: TGTGCCAGCAGCCAAGATATTGGCAGTAGGGTAAATTCACCCCTCCACTTT.

The chain links TRBV19 to TRBJ2-7; a weak D match, TRBD2 (6 bases). Per the germline V gene, CDR1 is LNHDA and CDR2 is SQIVND (reference sequence). V was shortened by 1 base and J by 3 bases, with 10 bases between the two germline ends. The CDR3 consists of 14 residues. The CDR3 is CASSIVAGRYEQYF. The CDR3, as DNA: TGTGCCAGTAGTATAGTTGCGGGGCGCTACGAGCAGTACTTC.

J is TRBJ1-4 and V is TRBV5-6; D may be TRBD1 (5 bases). Germline-derived CDR1 and CDR2 are SGHDT and YYEEEE. The CDR3 length is 16 residues. Deletions cut 2 bases from V and 7 bases from J, with 18 bases between. In DNA, the CDR3 is TGTGCCAGCAGCTTCCAGGGTGGCCCTGAGGCTGAAAAACTGTTTTTT. Its protein product is CASSFQGGPEAEKLFF.

The V and J genes are TRBV11-2 and TRBJ2-1; 10 bases align to TRBD1. The CDR3 covers 15 residues. J was trimmed by 6 bases and V by 5 bases; bases with no gene match: 7. The V gene's germline CDR1 is SGHAT and CDR2 FQNNGV. The CDR3 bases are TGTGCCAGCAGCCTCCGGGACAGGGGAGTCAATGAGCAGTTCTTC. This codes for CASSLRDRGVNEQFF.

The chain carries TRBV20-1 and TRBJ1-1, with D uncertain. CDR3 length: 10 residues. Trimming pared 6 bases from V and 6 bases from J, leaving 8 bases between. The V gene's germline CDR1 is DFQATT and CDR2 SNEGSKA (reference sequence). CDR3 sequence: CSALFAEAFF. The CDR3 nucleotides are TGCAGTGCCCTGTTTGCTGAAGCTTTCTTT.